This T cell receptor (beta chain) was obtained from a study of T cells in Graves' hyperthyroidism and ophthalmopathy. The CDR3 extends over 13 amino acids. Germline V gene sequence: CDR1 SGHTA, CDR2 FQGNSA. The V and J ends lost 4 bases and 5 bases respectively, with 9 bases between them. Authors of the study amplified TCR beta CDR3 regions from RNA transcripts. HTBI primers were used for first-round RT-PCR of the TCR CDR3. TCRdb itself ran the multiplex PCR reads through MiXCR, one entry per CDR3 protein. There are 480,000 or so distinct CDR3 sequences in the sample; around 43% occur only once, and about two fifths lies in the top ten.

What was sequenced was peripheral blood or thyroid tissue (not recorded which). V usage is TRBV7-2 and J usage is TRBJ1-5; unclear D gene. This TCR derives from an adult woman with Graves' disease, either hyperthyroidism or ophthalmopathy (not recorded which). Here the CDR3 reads CASSSTEDQPQHF. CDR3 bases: TGTGCCAGCAGCTCAACGGAGGATCAGCCCCAGCATTTT.